This TCR beta chain came from a study of response to subunit inactivated influenza vaccine. TCRdb fed the RT-PCR reads into MiXCR, producing one record per CDR3 protein. The sample consists of 650,000 to 700,000 distinct CDR3 sequences, 15% to 19% of them appearing once. V shed 0 bases and J shed 6 bases, with 5 bases lying between them. The CDR3 runs to 13 residues. In germline, CDR1 is KGHDR, CDR2 SFDVKD. Study-level results: Authors suggested seasonal influenza vaccinations each recruit few new T cells.

In regard to this clonotype: Its target is not known.

V and J are TRBV24-1 and TRBJ1-5; D uncertain. The input for sequencing was PBMCs from blood, taken 11 to 12 days after vaccination. This sequence was found in a man in his fifties or sixties who received an inactivated influenza vaccine. CDR3 nucleotide sequence: TGTGCCACCAGTGATTTGCCTGGTCAGCCCCAGCATTTT. Residues: CATSDLPGQPQHF.